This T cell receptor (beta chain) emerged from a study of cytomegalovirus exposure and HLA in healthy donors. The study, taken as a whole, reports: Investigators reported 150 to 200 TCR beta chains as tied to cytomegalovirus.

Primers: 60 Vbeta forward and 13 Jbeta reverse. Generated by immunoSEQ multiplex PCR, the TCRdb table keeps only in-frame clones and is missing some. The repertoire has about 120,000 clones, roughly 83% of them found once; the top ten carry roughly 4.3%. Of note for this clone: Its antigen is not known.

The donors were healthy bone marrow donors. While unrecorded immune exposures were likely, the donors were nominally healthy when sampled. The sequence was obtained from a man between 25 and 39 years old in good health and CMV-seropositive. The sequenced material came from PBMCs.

CDR3 region: CASSVVAGGNTEAFF. Written as DNA, the CDR3 is TGTGCCAGCAGCGTAGTGGCAGGGGGGAACACTGAAGCTTTCTTT. V is TRBV9 and J is TRBJ1-1; 7 bases align to TRBD1. J lost 1 base, V lost 0 bases, and 3 bases had no gene match. Germline V gives CDR1 SGDLS, CDR2 YYNGEE. This CDR3 has 15 residues.